This paragraph reports one T cell receptor (beta chain). The CDR3 loop spans 20 amino acids. This specimen belongs to a study of blood T cell repertoires in COVID-19. Study-wide background: The United States, Italy and Spain supplied acute and convalescent COVID-19 samples. Sample material is recorded as cDNA or gDNA derived from T cells, B-cell-depleted T cells, or PBMCs.

Assay used: immunoSEQ multiplex PCR; TCRdb lists only in-frame clones, some missing. The sample includes under 350,000 clones, roughly 89% of them seen just once. The Seattle patients joined while their infection was active and were tracked longitudinally afterward. The specimen sequenced was peripheral blood. The TCR originated in a woman in her twenties or thirties with COVID-19, enrolled during active disease. The V call is TRBV21-1, the J call TRBJ1-2; the table's D call of TRBD1 was not tested on the DNA. TRBV21-1 is described as a pseudogene. The CDR3 loop is CASSKGTPPGQGYLGYGYTF. The CDR3 bases are TGTGCCAGCAGCAAAGGGACTCCACCGGGACAGGGATACCTGGGCTATGGCTACACCTTC.